The present entry profiles one T cell receptor (beta chain) with its context. Its target is not known. A much larger clonotype is one base distant, so this may be a read error. These data are taken from a study of T cell repertoires in cytomegalovirus infection. Study-wide findings and caveats: Across the ex vivo response, the dominant clonotypes were HLA-C-restricted CMV-specific TCR beta clonotypes. Accumulated public TCR beta family frequency recognized individuals carrying CMV together with the relevant HLA.

TCRdb re-derived calls from the reads in MiXCR, one entry per CDR3 protein. This table holds fewer than 550,000 distinct CDR3 sequences, approximately 31% found once. Germline values: CDR1 SEHNR, CDR2 FQNEAQ (reference sequence). The CDR3 totals 14 residues. The V call is TRBV7-9, the J call TRBJ2-2; D perhaps matches TRBD2 (5 bases). The specimen sequenced was PBMCs. The origin of this receptor is a human donor in good health (CMV status not recorded). Some clones in this sample may be carry-over from other donors' samples. This CDR3 is CASGLASGSGELFF. The CDR3 DNA reads as TGTGCCAGCGGCTTAGCGTCGGGTTCCGGGGAGCTGTTTTTT.